The rows below give T cell receptor beta chains drawn from one sample of a study of prognosis after radiotherapy for stage I lung cancer. MiXCR, applied by TCRdb to the multiplex PCR reads, yields one record per CDR3 protein. Of tens of thousands of distinct CDR3 sequences listed, approximately 25% are singletons. The material was PBMCs, obtained before or after stereotactic body radiation therapy (not recorded which). These TCRs come from a donor over 45 with non-small cell lung cancer. Both conserved end residues are part of each CDR3. Clone size is not always given. Where it is, it says once, few, many or a class for expanded clones.

size,V,CDR3
many,TRBV18,CASRRAGGSYEQYF
NA,TRBV18,CASSPGTGINQPQHF
many,TRBV4-2,CASSQETSGGVTEQFF
NA,TRBV7-8,CASNLAHGTEAFF
few,TRBV7-3,CASSLIGGVGAGTDTQYF
many,TRBV5-6,CASSLFSGLPQIYEQYF
many,TRBV27,CASSLSGRTGNTEAFF
many,TRBV19,CASTLTWGPNQPQHF
many,TRBV6-1,CASRRRDDSPLHF
many,TRBV20-1,CSARRGGSYSNQPQHF
NA,TRBV19,CASSISAGPTDTQYF
many,TRBV20-1,CSASRGVLDTQYF
NA,TRBV6-2/TRBV6-3,CASSPDRDYEQYF